This TCR beta chain emerged from a study of shared clonotypes between healthy human individuals. Details on this clone: Its antigen is undetermined.

Germline V CDR1 and CDR2: LGHNA, YNFKEQ. V shed 1 base, J shed 5 bases, and the junction held 7 bases outside the gene matches. This CDR3 comprises 17 residues. Study-wide points: Genetic and exposure-history diversity was limited by the few donors.

Clones were read by immunoSEQ multiplex PCR, and TCRdb kept only the in-frame ones, dropping some. The repertoire consists of more than 400,000 clones, with around 73% occurring once and the leading ten covering around 13%. This chain connects TRBV4-2 to TRBJ2-2; TRBD2 matches 10 bases. This clonotype was sampled from a middle-aged woman in good health. Some clones in this sample may be carry-over from other donors' samples. The material sequenced was PBMCs. CDR3 DNA: TGTGCCAGCAGCCAAGGTCTAGCGGGAGTAGCGACCGGGGAGCTGTTTTTT. Protein sequence: CASSQGLAGVATGELFF.